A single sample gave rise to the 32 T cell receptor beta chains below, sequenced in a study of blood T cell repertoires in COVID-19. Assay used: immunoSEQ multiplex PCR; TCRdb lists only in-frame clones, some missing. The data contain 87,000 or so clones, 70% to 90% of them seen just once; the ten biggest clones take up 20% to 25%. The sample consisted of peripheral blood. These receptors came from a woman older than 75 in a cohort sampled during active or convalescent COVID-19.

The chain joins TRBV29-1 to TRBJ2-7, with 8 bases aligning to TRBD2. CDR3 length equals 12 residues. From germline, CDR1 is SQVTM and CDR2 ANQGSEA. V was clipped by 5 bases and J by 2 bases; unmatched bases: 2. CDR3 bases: TGCAGCGTTATAGCGGGGACCTACGAGCAGTACTTC. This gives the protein CSVIAGTYEQYF.

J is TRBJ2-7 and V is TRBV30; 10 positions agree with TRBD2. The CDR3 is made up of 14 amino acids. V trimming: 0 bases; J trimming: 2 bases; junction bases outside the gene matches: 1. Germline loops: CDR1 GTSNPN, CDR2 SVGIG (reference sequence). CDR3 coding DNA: TGTGCCTGGAGTGTAAGCGGGAGGGCCTACGAGCAGTACTTC. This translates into CAWSVSGRAYEQYF.

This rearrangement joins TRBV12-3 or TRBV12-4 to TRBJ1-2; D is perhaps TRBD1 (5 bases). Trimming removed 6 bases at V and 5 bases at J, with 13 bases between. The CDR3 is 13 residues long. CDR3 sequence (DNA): TGTGCCAGCAGCCCCGACAGTTCTTATGGCTACACCTTC. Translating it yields CASSPDSSYGYTF.

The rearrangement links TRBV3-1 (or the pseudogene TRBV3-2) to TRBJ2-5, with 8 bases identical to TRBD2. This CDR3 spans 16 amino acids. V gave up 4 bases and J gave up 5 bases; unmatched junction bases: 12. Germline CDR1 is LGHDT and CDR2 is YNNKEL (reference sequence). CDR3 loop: CASSPPAVGRAETQYF. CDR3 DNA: TGTGCCAGCAGCCCCCCCGCCGTCGGGAGGGCGGAGACCCAGTACTTC.

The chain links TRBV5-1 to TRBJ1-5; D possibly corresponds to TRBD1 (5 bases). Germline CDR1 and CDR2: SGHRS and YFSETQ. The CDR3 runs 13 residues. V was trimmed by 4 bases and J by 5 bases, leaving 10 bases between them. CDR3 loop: CASSVTVDQPQHF. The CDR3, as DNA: TGCGCCAGCAGCGTGACAGTGGATCAGCCCCAGCATTTT.

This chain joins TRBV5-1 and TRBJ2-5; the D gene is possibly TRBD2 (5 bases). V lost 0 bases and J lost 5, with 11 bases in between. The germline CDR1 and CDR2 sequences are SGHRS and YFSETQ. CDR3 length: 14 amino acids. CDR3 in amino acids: CASSLAREGETQYF. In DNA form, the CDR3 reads TGCGCCAGCAGCTTGGCCCGAGAGGGTGAGACCCAGTACTTC. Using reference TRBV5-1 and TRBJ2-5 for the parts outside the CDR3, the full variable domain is KAGVTQTPRYLIKTRGQQVTLSCSPISGHRSVSWYQQTPGQGLQFLFEYFSETQRNKGNFPGRFSGRQFSNSRSEMNVSTLELGDSALYLCASSLAREGETQYFGPGTRLLVL.

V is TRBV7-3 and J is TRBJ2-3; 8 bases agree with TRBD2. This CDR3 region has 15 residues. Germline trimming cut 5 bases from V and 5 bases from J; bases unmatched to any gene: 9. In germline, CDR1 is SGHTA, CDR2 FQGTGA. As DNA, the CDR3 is TGTGCCAGCAGCGGACGAGCGGGAGCGGGAGATACGCAGTATTTT. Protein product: CASSGRAGAGDTQYF.

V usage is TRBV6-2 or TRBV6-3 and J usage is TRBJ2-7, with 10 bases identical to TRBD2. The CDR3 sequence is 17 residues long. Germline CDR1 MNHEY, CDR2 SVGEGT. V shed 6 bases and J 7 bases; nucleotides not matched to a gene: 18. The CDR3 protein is CASSATPGLAPWDEQYF. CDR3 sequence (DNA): TGTGCCAGCAGCGCAACCCCGGGACTAGCGCCCTGGGATGAGCAGTACTTC.

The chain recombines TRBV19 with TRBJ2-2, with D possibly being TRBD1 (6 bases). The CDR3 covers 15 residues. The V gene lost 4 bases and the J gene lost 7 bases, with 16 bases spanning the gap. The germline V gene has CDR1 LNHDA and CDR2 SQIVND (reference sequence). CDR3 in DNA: TGTGCCAGTAGTACAGGGGTGAATGGGGTCGGGGAGCTGTTTTTT. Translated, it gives CASSTGVNGVGELFF.

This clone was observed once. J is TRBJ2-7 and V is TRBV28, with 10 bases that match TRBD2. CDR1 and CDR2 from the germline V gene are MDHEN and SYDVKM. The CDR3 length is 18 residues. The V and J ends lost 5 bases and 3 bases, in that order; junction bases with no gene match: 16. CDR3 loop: CASSVGSGRFIRHYEQYF. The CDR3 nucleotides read TGTGCCAGCAGTGTCGGTAGCGGGAGGTTTATTCGACACTACGAGCAGTACTTC.

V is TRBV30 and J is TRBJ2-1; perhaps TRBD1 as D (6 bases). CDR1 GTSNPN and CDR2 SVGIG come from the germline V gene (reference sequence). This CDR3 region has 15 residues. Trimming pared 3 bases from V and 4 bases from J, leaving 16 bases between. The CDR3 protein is CAWSITGTYYNEQFF. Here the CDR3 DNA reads TGTGCCTGGAGCATAACCGGGACATATTACAATGAGCAGTTCTTC.

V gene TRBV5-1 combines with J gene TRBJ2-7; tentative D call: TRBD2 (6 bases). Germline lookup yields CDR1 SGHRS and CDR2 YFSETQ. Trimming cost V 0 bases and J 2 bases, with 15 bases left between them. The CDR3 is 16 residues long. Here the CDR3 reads CASSLASGTGTYEQYF. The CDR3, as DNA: TGCGCCAGCAGCTTGGCCTCTGGGACTGGTACCTACGAGCAGTACTTC.

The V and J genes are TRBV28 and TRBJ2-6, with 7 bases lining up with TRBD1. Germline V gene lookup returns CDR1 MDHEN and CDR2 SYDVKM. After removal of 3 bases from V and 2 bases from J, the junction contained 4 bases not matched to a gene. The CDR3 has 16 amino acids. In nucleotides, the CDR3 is TGTGCCAGCAGTTTCTTTGACAGGGCTGGGGCCAACGTCCTGACTTTC. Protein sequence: CASSFFDRAGANVLTF.

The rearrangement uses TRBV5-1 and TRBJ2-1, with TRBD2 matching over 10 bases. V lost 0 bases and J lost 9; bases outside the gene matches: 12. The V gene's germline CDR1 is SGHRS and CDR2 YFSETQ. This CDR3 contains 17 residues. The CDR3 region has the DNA TGCGCCAGCAGCTTGGCCGGGCTAGCGGGAGCCAGGGGTGAGCAGTTCTTC. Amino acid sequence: CASSLAGLAGARGEQFF.

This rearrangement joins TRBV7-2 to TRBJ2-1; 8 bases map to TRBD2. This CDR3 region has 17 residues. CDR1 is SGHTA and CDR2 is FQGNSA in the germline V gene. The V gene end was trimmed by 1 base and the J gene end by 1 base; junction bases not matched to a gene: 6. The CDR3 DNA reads TGTGCCAGCAGCTTAGAGCCAGCGGGAGCGTCCTACAATGAGCAGTTCTTC. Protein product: CASSLEPAGASYNEQFF. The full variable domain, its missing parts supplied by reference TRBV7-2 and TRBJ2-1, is GAGVSQSPSNKVTEKGKDVELRCDPISGHTALYWYRQSLGQGLEFLIYFQGNSAPDKSGLPSDRFSAERTGGSVSTLTIQRTQQEDSAVYLCASSLEPAGASYNEQFFGPGTRLTVL.

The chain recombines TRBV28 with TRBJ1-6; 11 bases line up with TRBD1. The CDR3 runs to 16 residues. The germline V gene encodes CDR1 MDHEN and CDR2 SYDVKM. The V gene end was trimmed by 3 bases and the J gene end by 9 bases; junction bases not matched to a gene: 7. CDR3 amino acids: CASSLLVGQGGSPLHF. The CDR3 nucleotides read TGTGCCAGCAGTTTGCTTGTGGGACAGGGGGGTTCACCCCTCCACTTT. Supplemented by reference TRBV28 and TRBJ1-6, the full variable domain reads DVKVTQSSRYLVKRTGEKVFLECVQDMDHENMFWYRQDPGLGLRLIYFSYDVKMKEKGDIPEGYSVSREKKERFSLILESASTNQTSMYLCASSLLVGQGGSPLHFGNGTRLTVT.

The chain's CDR3 is CASSTDSLTGNTIYF. CDR3 DNA: TGTGCCAGTAGTACCGACAGTCTCACTGGAAACACCATATATTTT. The chain carries TRBV19 and TRBJ1-3; TRBD1 is a possible D gene (5 bases). Deletions cut 4 bases from V and 2 bases from J, with 12 bases between. The CDR3 consists of 15 residues. The germline V gene has CDR1 LNHDA and CDR2 SQIVND (reference sequence).

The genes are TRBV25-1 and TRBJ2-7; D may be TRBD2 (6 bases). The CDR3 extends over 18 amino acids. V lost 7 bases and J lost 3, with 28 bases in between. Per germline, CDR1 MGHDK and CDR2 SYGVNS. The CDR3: CASILTPPPGEIVYEQYV. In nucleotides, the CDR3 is TGTGCCAGCATTCTCACCCCTCCTCCGGGAGAGATTGTCTACGAGCAGTACGTC.

The CDR3 nucleotides are TGTGCCAGTAGTAAGTCCTTGAGGACAGGGGGATATCAGCCCCAGCATTTT. Translated: CASSKSLRTGGYQPQHF. This chain connects TRBV19 to TRBJ1-5, with TRBD1 matching over 10 bases. J was trimmed by 5 bases and V by 4 bases; bases with no gene match: 11. CDR1 and CDR2 from the germline V gene are LNHDA and SQIVND (reference sequence). The CDR3 runs to 17 residues.

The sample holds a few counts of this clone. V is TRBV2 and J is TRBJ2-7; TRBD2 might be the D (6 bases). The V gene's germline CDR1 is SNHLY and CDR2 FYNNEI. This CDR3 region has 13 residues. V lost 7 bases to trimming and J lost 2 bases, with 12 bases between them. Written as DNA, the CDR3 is TGTGCCAGCATGCAGGGAGGAACCTACGAGCAGTACTTC. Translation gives CASMQGGTYEQYF.

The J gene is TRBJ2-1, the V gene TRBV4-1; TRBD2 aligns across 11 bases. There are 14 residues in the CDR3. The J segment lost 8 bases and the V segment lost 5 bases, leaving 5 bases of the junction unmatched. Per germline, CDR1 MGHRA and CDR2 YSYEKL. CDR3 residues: CASSSRTSGYEQFF. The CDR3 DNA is TGCGCCAGCAGCTCTAGGACTAGCGGGTATGAGCAGTTCTTC.

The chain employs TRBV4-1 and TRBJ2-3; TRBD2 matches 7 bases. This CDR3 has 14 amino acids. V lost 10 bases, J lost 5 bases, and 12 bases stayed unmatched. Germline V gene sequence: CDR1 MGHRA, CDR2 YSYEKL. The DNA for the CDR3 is TGCGCCACCTCCTCGTCTAGCGGAGGAGATACGCAGTATTTT. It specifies CATSSSSGGDTQYF.

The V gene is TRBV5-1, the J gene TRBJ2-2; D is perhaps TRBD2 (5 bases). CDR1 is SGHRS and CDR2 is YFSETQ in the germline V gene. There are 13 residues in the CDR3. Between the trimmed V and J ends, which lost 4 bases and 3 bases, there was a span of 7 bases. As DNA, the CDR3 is TGCGCCAGCAGCCGGGATCACACCGGGGAGCTGTTTTTT. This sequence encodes CASSRDHTGELFF.

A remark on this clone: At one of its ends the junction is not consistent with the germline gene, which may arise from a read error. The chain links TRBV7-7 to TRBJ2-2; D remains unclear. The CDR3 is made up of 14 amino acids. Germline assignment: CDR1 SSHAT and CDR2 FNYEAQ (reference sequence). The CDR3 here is CASSLELSTGELFF. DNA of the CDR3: TGTGCTAGCAGCTTAGAGCTATCCACCGGGGAGCTGTTTTTT.

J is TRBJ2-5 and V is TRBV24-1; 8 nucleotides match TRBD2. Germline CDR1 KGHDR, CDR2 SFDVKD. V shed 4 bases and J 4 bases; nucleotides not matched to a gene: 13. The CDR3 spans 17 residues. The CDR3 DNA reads TGTGCCACCAGTGACCCCGCGGCGGGAGGTACCTTAGAGACCCAGTACTTC. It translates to CATSDPAAGGTLETQYF.

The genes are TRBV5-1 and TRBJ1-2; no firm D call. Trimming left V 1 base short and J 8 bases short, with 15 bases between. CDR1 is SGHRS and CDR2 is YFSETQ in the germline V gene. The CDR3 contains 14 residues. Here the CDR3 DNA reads TGCGCCAGCAGCTTGTCATCCGCGGCTGGCGGCTACACCTTC. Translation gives CASSLSSAAGGYTF.

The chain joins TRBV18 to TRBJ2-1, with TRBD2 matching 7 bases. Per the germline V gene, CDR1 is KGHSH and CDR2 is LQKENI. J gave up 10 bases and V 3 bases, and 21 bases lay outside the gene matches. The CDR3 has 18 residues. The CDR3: CASSPTLAILYLGGEQFF. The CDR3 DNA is TGTGCCAGCTCACCGACCCTGGCCATACTTTATCTGGGGGGGGAGCAGTTCTTC. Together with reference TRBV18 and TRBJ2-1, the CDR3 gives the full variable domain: NAGVMQNPRHLVRRRGQEARLRCSPMKGHSHVYWYRQLPEEGLKFMVYLQKENIIDESGMPKERFSAEFPKEGPSILRIQQVVRGDSAAYFCASSPTLAILYLGGEQFFGPGTRLTVL.

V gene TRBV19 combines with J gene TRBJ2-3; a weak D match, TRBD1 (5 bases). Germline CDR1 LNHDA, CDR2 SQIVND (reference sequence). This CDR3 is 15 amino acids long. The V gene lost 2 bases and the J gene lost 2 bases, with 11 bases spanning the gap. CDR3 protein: CASSISRVSTDTQYF. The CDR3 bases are TGTGCCAGTAGTATATCCAGGGTGTCCACAGATACGCAGTATTTT.

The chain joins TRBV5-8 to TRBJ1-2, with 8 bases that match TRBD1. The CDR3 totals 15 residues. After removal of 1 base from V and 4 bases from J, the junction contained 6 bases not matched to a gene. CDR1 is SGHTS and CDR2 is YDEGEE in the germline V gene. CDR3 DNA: TGTGCCAGCAGCTTGTGGGCAGGGGGCGGCTATGGCTACACCTTC. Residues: CASSLWAGGGYGYTF.

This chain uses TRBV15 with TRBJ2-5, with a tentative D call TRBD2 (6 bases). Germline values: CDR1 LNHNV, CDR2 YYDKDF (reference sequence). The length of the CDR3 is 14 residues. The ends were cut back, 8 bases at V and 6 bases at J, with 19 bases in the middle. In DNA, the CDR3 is TGTGCCACCGCCGACCCGGGAGTTCCAAAGACCCAGTACTTC. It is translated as CATADPGVPKTQYF.

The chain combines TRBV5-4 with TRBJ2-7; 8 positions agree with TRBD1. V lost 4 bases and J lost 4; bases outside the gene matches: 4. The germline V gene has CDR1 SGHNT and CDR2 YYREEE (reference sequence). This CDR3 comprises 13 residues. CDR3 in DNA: TGTGCCAGCAGCCACCAGGGGGCGTACGAGCAGTACTTC. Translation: CASSHQGAYEQYF.

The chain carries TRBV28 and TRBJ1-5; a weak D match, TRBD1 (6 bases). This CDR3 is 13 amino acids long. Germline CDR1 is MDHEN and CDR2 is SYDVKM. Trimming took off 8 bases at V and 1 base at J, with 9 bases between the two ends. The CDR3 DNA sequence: TGTGCCAGCGAGGGGGGGAGCAATCAGCCCCAGCATTTT. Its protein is CASEGGSNQPQHF.